This TCR beta chain emerged from a study of CD8 T cells in Susac syndrome. Reverse transcription of roughly 0.5 to 1 ug RNA was carried out with random hexamers. Via MiXCR, TCRdb re-called the immunoSEQ multiplex PCR reads, giving one row per CDR3 protein. The sample has about 240,000 distinct CDR3 sequences; about 96% are singletons. Between the trimmed V and J ends, which lost 5 bases and 5 bases, there was a span of 9 bases. This CDR3 region has 13 residues. Sequencing of TCR beta covered CD8+ and CD4+ T cells obtained from blood. Negative isolation yielded CD4+ and CD8+ T cells, and FACS enriched TEMRA cells.

Sequencing input: CD4+ T cells from PBMCs. The chain uses TRBV12-3 or TRBV12-4 and TRBJ2-2; D gene unclear. This clonotype was obtained from a human donor with Susac syndrome. The CDR3 DNA sequence: TGTGCCAGCAGTCCTCAGAGTACCGGGGAGCTGTTTTTT. As protein: CASSPQSTGELFF.